The rows below give T cell receptor beta chains drawn from one sample of a study of Graves' ophthalmopathy and Graves' hyperthyroidism. TCRdb passed the multiplex PCR reads through MiXCR, listing each CDR3 protein once. The sample holds more than 550,000 distinct CDR3 sequences, more than 40% seen once. The material sequenced was peripheral blood. These TCRs come from an adult man with Graves' ophthalmopathy. CDR3s include the opening cysteine and the closing phenylalanine or tryptophan. The D gene is left open where the match is weak. Clone size is shown for a subset of rows, as once, few, many or a class of expanded clone.

D gene,V gene,clone size,J gene,CDR3 DNA,CDR3 protein
-,TRBV27,few,TRBJ1-5,TGTGCCAGCAGTTACCTCGCAGGGAGGAGCAATCAGCCCCAGCATTTT,CASSYLAGRSNQPQHF
-,TRBV19,many,TRBJ2-7,TGTGCCAGTAGTATCGACAATTCCTACGAGCAGTACTTC,CASSIDNSYEQYF
-,TRBV12-3/TRBV12-4,many,TRBJ2-7,TGTGCCAGCAGTCCCCGGAGTCCCAACGAGCAGTACTTC,CASSPRSPNEQYF
TRBD1,TRBV29-1,-,TRBJ2-7,TGCAGCGTGATTCCGGGACAGGGGTTCTCCTACGAGCAGTACTTC,CSVIPGQGFSYEQYF
-,TRBV9,-,TRBJ1-2,TGTGCCAGCAGCGTAGAGGGACCGAGACATGGCTACACCTTC,CASSVEGPRHGYTF
-,TRBV19,many,TRBJ2-5,TGTGCCAGTAGTAAGACAAGGGGAGAGACCCAGTACTTC,CASSKTRGETQYF
TRBD1,TRBV6-6,many,TRBJ2-7,TGTGCCAGCAGCCTCCGCGCACAGGGGTCGTACGAGCAGTACTTC,CASSLRAQGSYEQYF
-,TRBV4-1,-,TRBJ2-7,TGCGCCAGCAGCCAAGTGCTTAGCGAGGCCTACGAGCAGTACTTC,CASSQVLSEAYEQYF
-,TRBV7-8,many,TRBJ2-5,TGTGCCAGCAGCTCCTCCCATGGGGGGCTTGGAGAGACCCAGTACTTC,CASSSSHGGLGETQYF
-,TRBV5-4,many,TRBJ1-6,TGTGCCAGCAGCTTGGCCCAGGGATCACCCCTCCACTTT,CASSLAQGSPLHF
TRBD2,TRBV15,many,TRBJ2-7,TGTGCCACCAGCGCCCGGACTAGCGGGGCCGTCGAGCAGTACTTC,CATSARTSGAVEQYF
-,TRBV2,many,TRBJ1-4,TGTGCCAGCAGCCCAGGGGAGCTCGGTAATGAAAAACTGTTTTTT,CASSPGELGNEKLFF
-,TRBV6-2/TRBV6-3,-,TRBJ1-5,TGTGCCAGCAGTGATCAGAGTCAGTTAGGCCAGCTCCAGCATTTT,CASSDQSQLGQLQHF
TRBD1,TRBV2,-,TRBJ1-6,TGTGCTAGCCGGAACAGGGGAGGCTCACCCCTCCACTTT,CASRNRGGSPLHF
-,TRBV14,-,TRBJ2-5,TGTGCCAGCGGCCCCCCCCCGGGGGATCAAGAGACCCAGTACTTC,CASGPPPGDQETQYF
TRBD1,TRBV15,-,TRBJ1-3,TGTGCCACCAGCGGTACAGGGGCTGGAAACACCATATATTTT,CATSGTGAGNTIYF
-,TRBV5-6,-,TRBJ2-6,TGTGCCAGCAGCTTGGACAGGGGAGGCCCTGGGGCCAACGTCCTGACTTTC,CASSLDRGGPGANVLTF